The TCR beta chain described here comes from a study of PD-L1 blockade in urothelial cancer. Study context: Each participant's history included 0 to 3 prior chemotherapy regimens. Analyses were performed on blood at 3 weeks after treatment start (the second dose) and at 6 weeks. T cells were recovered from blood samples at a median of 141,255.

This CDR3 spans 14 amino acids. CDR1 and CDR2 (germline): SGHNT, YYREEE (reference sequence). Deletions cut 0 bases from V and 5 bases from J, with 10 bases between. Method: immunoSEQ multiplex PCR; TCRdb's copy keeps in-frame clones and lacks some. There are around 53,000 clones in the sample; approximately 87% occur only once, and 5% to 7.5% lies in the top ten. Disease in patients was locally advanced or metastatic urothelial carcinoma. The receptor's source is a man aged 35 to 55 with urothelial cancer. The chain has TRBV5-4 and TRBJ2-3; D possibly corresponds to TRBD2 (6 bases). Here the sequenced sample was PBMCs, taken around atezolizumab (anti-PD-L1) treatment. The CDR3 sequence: CASSLVPSEDTQYF. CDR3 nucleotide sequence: TGTGCCAGCAGCTTGGTACCTAGCGAAGATACGCAGTATTTT.